These 14 T cell receptor beta chains were all obtained from the same sample, sequenced in a study of human versus mouse CDR3 diversity and MHC coevolution. Only in-frame clones appear in the TCRdb table, and some are missing; sequencing was by immunoSEQ multiplex PCR. The sample records roughly 80,000 clones, under 95% being singletons. The sample was naive CD4+ T cells from blood. This sample's subset: CD45RO-negative CD62L-positive naive CD4 T cells. All receptors derive from a person aged 30-69 years in good health.

This clone was seen more than once but under ten times. The gene calls are TRBV10-1 and TRBJ1-1; D not resolved. The ends were cut back, 7 bases at V and 0 bases at J, with 9 bases in the middle. Germline-derived CDR1 and CDR2 are WNHNN and SYGVQD (reference sequence). The CDR3 totals 13 residues. CDR3 region: CASTIGMNTEAFF. The CDR3 nucleotides read TGCGCCAGCACAATCGGTATGAACACTGAAGCTTTCTTT.

The CDR3 nucleotides read TGTGCCAGCAGTGAAGGCCTGGGACAGGGAAGCGGCTACACCTTC. Translation gives CASSEGLGQGSGYTF. The V and J genes are TRBV6-1 and TRBJ1-2; 9 bases are shared with TRBD1. Per the germline V gene, CDR1 is MNHNS and CDR2 is SASEGT. V was clipped by 1 base and J by 8 bases; unmatched bases: 8. CDR3 size: 15 residues.

This chain links TRBV19 with TRBJ1-6, with D maybe TRBD1 (5 bases). The V gene lost 3 bases and the J gene lost 8 bases, with 14 bases spanning the gap. The germline CDR1 and CDR2 sequences are LNHDA and SQIVND (reference sequence). The CDR3 has 15 residues. CDR3 sequence: CASSISRTTDSPLHF. For the CDR3, the DNA is TGTGCCAGTAGTATTTCACGGACAACCGATTCACCCCTCCACTTT.

CDR3 nucleotide sequence: TGTGCCAGACAGGGGGACTCTGGAAACACCATATATTTT. This translates into CARQGDSGNTIYF. The gene calls are TRBV2 and TRBJ1-3, with TRBD1 identical over 8 bases. The CDR3 runs 13 residues. Germline CDR1 SNHLY, CDR2 FYNNEI. The junction had 1 base not matched to a gene; V was cut back by 9 bases and J by 0 bases.

This sequence joins TRBV29-1 and TRBJ2-1; 7 bases line up with TRBD1. Losses at the gene ends were 6 bases for V and 5 bases for J; bases not matched to a gene: 4. The CDR3 is made up of 12 amino acids. The V gene's germline CDR1 is SQVTM and CDR2 ANQGSEA. CDR3 sequence reads: CSVVDRNNEQFF. The DNA for the CDR3 is TGCAGCGTAGTGGACAGGAACAATGAGCAGTTCTTC.

The rearrangement joins TRBV28 to TRBJ1-2; 7 positions agree with TRBD1. The V gene end was trimmed by 5 bases and the J gene end by 7 bases; junction bases not matched to a gene: 13. CDR3 length equals 15 residues. Germline CDR1 reads MDHEN; CDR2 reads SYDVKM. In nucleotides, the CDR3 is TGTGCCAGCAGTCGAAACCCGGGACAGCCATTTGGCTACACCTTC. This gives the protein CASSRNPGQPFGYTF.

This chain links TRBV6-5 with TRBJ1-5; D is perhaps TRBD1 (6 bases). CDR3 size: 15 residues. Germline CDR1 and CDR2: MNHEY and SVGAGI. Trimming pared 6 bases from V and 1 base from J, leaving 13 bases between. The chain's CDR3 is CASSSDRRSNQPQHF. CDR3 bases: TGTGCCAGCAGCTCCGACAGGCGCAGCAATCAGCCCCAGCATTTT.

This sequence joins TRBV7-9 and TRBJ2-1; 9 bases line up with TRBD2. The V gene end was trimmed by 3 bases and the J gene end by 0 bases; junction bases not matched to a gene: 0. The CDR3 runs 15 residues. Germline V lookup: CDR1 SEHNR, CDR2 FQNEAQ (reference sequence). The CDR3 DNA reads as TGTGCCAGCAGCTTTAGCGGGAGCTCCTACAATGAGCAGTTCTTC. It yields the protein CASSFSGSSYNEQFF.

V usage is TRBV18 and J usage is TRBJ1-1, with 9 bases aligning to TRBD1. The CDR3 covers 16 residues. With 4 bases clipped from V and 0 bases from J, the junction kept 6 bases outside the gene matches. Per the germline V gene, CDR1 is KGHSH and CDR2 is LQKENI. DNA for the CDR3: TGTGCCAGCTCACTACAGGGGGCGAGGGTGAACACTGAAGCTTTCTTT. Protein: CASSLQGARVNTEAFF.

The chain is built from TRBV19 and TRBJ1-5; D is perhaps TRBD1 (6 bases). CDR1 is LNHDA and CDR2 is SQIVND in the germline V gene (reference sequence). Trimming took 3 bases from V and 8 from J, leaving 17 bases between them. The CDR3 is 15 residues long. CDR3 loop: CASSMIGTLDKPQHF. The CDR3 region has the DNA TGTGCCAGTAGTATGATCGGGACACTAGATAAGCCCCAGCATTTT.

The V call is TRBV19, the J call TRBJ2-2, with 9 positions matching TRBD1. CDR1 and CDR2 from the germline V gene are LNHDA and SQIVND (reference sequence). This CDR3 has 15 amino acids. The V and J ends lost 5 bases and 6 bases, in that order; junction bases with no gene match: 7. The CDR3 DNA follows: TGTGCCAGTAGTGCCGGGACAGGGAGTCCCGGGGAGCTGTTTTTT. This encodes CASSAGTGSPGELFF.

CDR3 residues: CATSRVGLVVTGELFF. The DNA of the CDR3 is TGTGCCACCAGCAGAGTGGGGCTAGTCGTTACCGGGGAGCTGTTTTTT. The chain uses TRBV15 and TRBJ2-2; D may be TRBD1 (5 bases). With 1 base removed from V and 5 bases from J, the gap between germline ends came to 14 bases. CDR3 length: 16 residues. Germline-derived CDR1 and CDR2 are LNHNV and YYDKDF (reference sequence).

This clone appeared a few times. The chain is built from TRBV29-1 and TRBJ1-1; D call uncertain. The ends were cut back, 4 bases at V and 0 bases at J, with 15 bases in the middle. The CDR3 is 15 residues long. CDR1 and CDR2 from the germline V gene are SQVTM and ANQGSEA. The CDR3 is CSVGSGSGMNTEAFF. In DNA form, the CDR3 reads TGCAGCGTTGGTAGCGGCAGTGGAATGAACACTGAAGCTTTCTTT.

This clone has only one observation. The gene calls are TRBV2 and TRBJ2-1, with 8 positions matching TRBD2. CDR1 SNHLY and CDR2 FYNNEI come from the germline V gene. This CDR3 has 14 residues. Germline trimming cut 8 bases from V and 10 bases from J; bases unmatched to any gene: 13. The CDR3 DNA reads TGTGCCAGCGGCCGGGAGGGCGGTATTCGGGAGCAGTTCTTC. It is translated as CASGREGGIREQFF.